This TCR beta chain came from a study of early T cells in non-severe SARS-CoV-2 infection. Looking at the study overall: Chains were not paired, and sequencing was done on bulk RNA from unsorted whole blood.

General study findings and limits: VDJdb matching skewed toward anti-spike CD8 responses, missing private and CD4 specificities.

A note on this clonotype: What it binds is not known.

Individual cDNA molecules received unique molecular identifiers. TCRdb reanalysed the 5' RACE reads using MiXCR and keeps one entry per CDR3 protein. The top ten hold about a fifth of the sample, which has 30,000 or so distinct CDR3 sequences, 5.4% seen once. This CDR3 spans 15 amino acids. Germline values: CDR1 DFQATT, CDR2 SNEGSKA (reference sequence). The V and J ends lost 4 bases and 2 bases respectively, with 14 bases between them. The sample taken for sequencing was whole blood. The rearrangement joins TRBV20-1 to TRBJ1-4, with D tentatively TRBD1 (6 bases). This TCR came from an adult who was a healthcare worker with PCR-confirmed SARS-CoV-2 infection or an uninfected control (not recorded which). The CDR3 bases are TGCAGTGCTATCTCTCCAGGGGCGACTAATGAAAAACTGTTTTTT. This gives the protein CSAISPGATNEKLFF.